This TCR beta chain was recovered during a study of T cell responses to AZD1222 COVID-19 vaccine. Generated by immunoSEQ multiplex PCR, the TCRdb table keeps only in-frame clones and is missing some. The table shows approximately 160,000 clones, with around 92% occurring only once. CDR3 length: 14 amino acids. The V end lost 7 bases, the J end lost 1 base, and 10 bases lay between the germline ends. Germline V gene data show CDR1 as LGHDT and CDR2 as YNNKEL (reference sequence). This material consisted of peripheral blood, taken on day 0 of AZD1222 vaccination. The chain uses TRBV3-1 (or the pseudogene TRBV3-2) and TRBJ2-2; D not resolved. This clonotype was sampled from an adult in good health. This chain's CDR3 is CASTSSQNTGELFF. DNA for the CDR3: TGTGCCAGCACCTCGTCCCAGAACACCGGGGAGCTGTTTTTT.